A selection of T cell receptor beta chains follows, all from one sample in a study of technical replicates of blood from several donors. Sequencing was performed with immunoSEQ multiplex PCR; in TCRdb, only in-frame clones are kept and a portion is missing. The sample yields over 50,000 clones, approximately 97% seen once. Specimen: T cells isolated from PBMCs. The receptors derive from a human donor in good health. Each CDR3 is given with its conserved first and last residue. The D gene is left open where the match is weak. Clone sizes are given selectively: once, few, many, or a class where the clone is expanded.

v_call: TRBV11-2; d_call: TRBD1; j_call: TRBJ2-7; clone_size: -; cdr3_nt: TGTGCCAGCAGATTATCAGGGGGCGTCTACGAGCAGTACTTC; cdr3_aa: CASRLSGGVYEQYF
v_call: TRBV5-6; d_call: TRBD1; j_call: TRBJ1-6; clone_size: -; cdr3_nt: TGTGCCAGCAGCCCTATTGACAGGGCGAATTCACCCCTCCACTTT; cdr3_aa: CASSPIDRANSPLHF
v_call: TRBV28; d_call: TRBD2; j_call: TRBJ2-1; clone_size: -; cdr3_nt: TGTGCCAGCGAGACGGCGGGAGACTACAATGAGCAGTTCTTC; cdr3_aa: CASETAGDYNEQFF
v_call: TRBV30; d_call: TRBD1; j_call: TRBJ1-3; clone_size: -; cdr3_nt: TGTGCCTGGAGTGCCGGGACAGGGGGCGGCTCTGGAAACACCATATATTTT; cdr3_aa: CAWSAGTGGGSGNTIYF
v_call: TRBV5-6; d_call: -; j_call: TRBJ1-3; clone_size: once; cdr3_nt: TGTGCCAGCAGTCCGGGTTCGGCTTCTGGAAACACCATATATTTT; cdr3_aa: CASSPGSASGNTIYF
v_call: TRBV28; d_call: -; j_call: TRBJ2-7; clone_size: -; cdr3_nt: TGTGCCAGCAGTTTACCCGGAGGCTACGAGCAGTACTTC; cdr3_aa: CASSLPGGYEQYF
v_call: TRBV7-9; d_call: TRBD2; j_call: TRBJ2-1; clone_size: -; cdr3_nt: TGTGCCAGCCATACTAGCGGGCCCAACAATGAGCAGTTCTTC; cdr3_aa: CASHTSGPNNEQFF
v_call: TRBV6-5; d_call: -; j_call: TRBJ2-6; clone_size: -; cdr3_nt: TGTGCCAGCACCTTTCTGGGGGCCAACGTCCTGACTTTC; cdr3_aa: CASTFLGANVLTF
v_call: TRBV7-8; d_call: -; j_call: TRBJ2-7; clone_size: -; cdr3_nt: TGTGCCAGCAGCTTAGCGCAGGAATTCGGCGAGCAGTACTTC; cdr3_aa: CASSLAQEFGEQYF
v_call: TRBV6-9; d_call: -; j_call: TRBJ1-2; clone_size: -; cdr3_nt: TGTGCCAGCAGTTATAGTCGGTATGGAGAATTTATGGGGAGTGGCTACACCTTC; cdr3_aa: CASSYSRYGEFMGSGYTF
v_call: TRBV5-1; d_call: -; j_call: TRBJ2-1; clone_size: -; cdr3_nt: TGCGCCAGCAGCCCTACTCGGGGAACTCGGAATGAGCAGTTCTTC; cdr3_aa: CASSPTRGTRNEQFF
v_call: TRBV18; d_call: TRBD1; j_call: TRBJ1-2; clone_size: -; cdr3_nt: TGTGCCAGCTCACCATCGACAGGGAATTCCTATGGCTACACCTTC; cdr3_aa: CASSPSTGNSYGYTF
v_call: TRBV9; d_call: -; j_call: TRBJ2-1; clone_size: -; cdr3_nt: TGTGCCAGCAGCCCTCCCGCGCGGGGTAGTGGACGGAGGAACAATGAGCAGTTCTTC; cdr3_aa: CASSPPARGSGRRNNEQFF
v_call: TRBV11-3; d_call: -; j_call: TRBJ2-5; clone_size: -; cdr3_nt: TGTGCCAGCAGCTTATCGAGGGAGACCCAGTACTTC; cdr3_aa: CASSLSRETQYF
v_call: TRBV28; d_call: -; j_call: TRBJ1-4; clone_size: -; cdr3_nt: TGTGCCAGCAGCTCTGAGGTGGTTGTAAAACTGTTTTTT; cdr3_aa: CASSSEVVVKLFF
v_call: TRBV9; d_call: TRBD1; j_call: TRBJ1-5; clone_size: -; cdr3_nt: TGTGCCAGCAGCGAGGGACAGGGCCCCCTTCAGCCCCAGCATTTT; cdr3_aa: CASSEGQGPLQPQHF
v_call: TRBV9; d_call: TRBD2; j_call: TRBJ2-7; clone_size: -; cdr3_nt: TGTGCCAGCAGCCCTACCGGACTAGCGGGCTACGAGCAGTACTTC; cdr3_aa: CASSPTGLAGYEQYF
v_call: TRBV6-5; d_call: -; j_call: TRBJ2-2; clone_size: -; cdr3_nt: TGTGCCAGCAGTTACCGCACAGGGCCCGGGGAGCTGTTTTTT; cdr3_aa: CASSYRTGPGELFF
v_call: TRBV5-1; d_call: -; j_call: TRBJ1-1; clone_size: -; cdr3_nt: TGCGCCAGCAGCCCATCGCGGGCCGGGAACACTGAAGCTTTCTTT; cdr3_aa: CASSPSRAGNTEAFF
v_call: TRBV4-2; d_call: TRBD2; j_call: TRBJ2-7; clone_size: -; cdr3_nt: TGTGCCAGCAGCCAAGAACTAGCGGGGTCCTACGAGCAGTACTTC; cdr3_aa: CASSQELAGSYEQYF
v_call: TRBV6-1; d_call: -; j_call: TRBJ2-1; clone_size: -; cdr3_nt: TGTGCCAGCAGTGAAGCAGTAGCTAGCGAGGTACGTGAGCAGTTCTTC; cdr3_aa: CASSEAVASEVREQFF
v_call: TRBV7-8; d_call: TRBD2; j_call: TRBJ2-7; clone_size: -; cdr3_nt: TGTGCCAGCACCATGAGCGGGACTACCTACGAGCAGTACTTC; cdr3_aa: CASTMSGTTYEQYF
v_call: TRBV6-6; d_call: TRBD1; j_call: TRBJ2-3; clone_size: -; cdr3_nt: TGTGCCAGCGCGGACAGGGGAACAAATACGCAGTATTTT; cdr3_aa: CASADRGTNTQYF
v_call: TRBV5-1; d_call: -; j_call: TRBJ2-7; clone_size: -; cdr3_nt: TGCGCCAGCAGTTGGGACGGGAGCTCCTACGAGCAGTACTTC; cdr3_aa: CASSWDGSSYEQYF